One sample yielded the 26 T cell receptor beta chains listed below, sequenced in a study of CD8+CD57+ T cells in acquired aplastic anemia (dated by TCRdb to 2017 to 2018). Flow cytometry had shown CD8+CD57+ cell expansion in the patients selected for sequencing. The instrument was an Illumina HiSeq 2000. Genomic DNA was used as template for profiling of TCR beta VDJ combinations and CDR3 sequences. TCRdb handled the public reads itself, with Q25 trimming in fastp and clone calling in MiXCR, and kept productive beta chains. Rows with one shared CDR3 protein collapse into an entry with the most common genes and DNA. For this sample the table gives roughly 220,000 distinct CDR3 sequences, of which approximately 65% were detected only once. The top ten clones comprise 58% of the sample. Sequenced: sorted CD4+, CD8+, or CD8+CD57+ T cells (not recorded which) from PBMCs. Receptors were obtained from a human donor with aplastic anemia.

The chain uses TRBV2 and TRBJ2-1; the match to TRBD2 covers 14 bases. CDR1 SNHLY and CDR2 FYNNEI come from the germline V gene. V shed 5 bases, J shed 5 bases, and the junction held 14 bases outside the gene matches. The CDR3 extends over 19 amino acids. The CDR3 reads CASSSYIETSGRDNNEQFF. CDR3 nucleotide sequence: TGTGCCAGCAGTTCTTACATCGAGACTAGCGGGAGGGACAACAATGAGCAGTTCTTC.

Only a few counts were recorded for this clonotype. One end of the junction fails to match germline, which may point to a read error. The genes are TRBV7-4 and TRBJ2-2, with 11 bases that match TRBD1. Germline V gene sequence: CDR1 SGHVT, CDR2 SQSDAQ. The CDR3 spans 15 residues. CDR3 residues: CASSDGQGARNEQFF. CDR3 nucleotides: TGTGCCAGCAGCGACGGACAGGGGGCGCGGAATGAGCAGTTTTTT.

This chain links TRBV5-5 with TRBJ1-2; no clear D. There are 14 residues in the CDR3. The V end lost 2 bases, the J end lost 1 base, and 9 bases lay between the germline ends. Germline CDR1 is SGHKS and CDR2 is YYEKEE (reference sequence). This CDR3 is CASSLASFNYGYTF. The CDR3 nucleotides read TGTGCCAGCAGCTTAGCCAGCTTTAACTATGGCTACACCTTC.

J is TRBJ2-2 and V is TRBV5-4; 8 bases line up with TRBD1. CDR1 SGHNT and CDR2 YYREEE come from the germline V gene (reference sequence). The CDR3 is made up of 16 amino acids. The V segment lost 5 bases and the J segment 3 bases; nucleotides outside the gene matches: 9. The CDR3 reads CASRLADRADTGELFF. The CDR3 DNA follows: TGTGCCAGCAGACTCGCGGACAGGGCGGACACCGGGGAGCTGTTTTTT.

This clonotype was seen a handful of times. V usage is TRBV20-1 and J usage is TRBJ1-6; possible D gene TRBD1, 5 bases. Germline CDR1 reads DFQATT; CDR2 reads SNEGSKA (reference sequence). This CDR3 is 15 amino acids long. The V and J ends lost 6 bases and 7 bases respectively, with 19 bases between them. DNA of the CDR3: TGCAGTGCCAAGCGTCAAACTGGGGGGAATTCACCCCTCCACTTT. Amino acid sequence: CSAKRQTGGNSPLHF.

The chain joins TRBV15 to TRBJ1-2, with D unresolved. The CDR3 is 14 amino acids. Per the germline V gene, CDR1 is LNHNV and CDR2 is YYDKDF (reference sequence). With 5 bases removed from V and 6 bases from J, the gap between germline ends came to 16 bases. CDR3 in DNA: TGTGCCACCAGCCCACAAGTTGGATCTGATGGCTACACCTTC. Amino acid sequence: CATSPQVGSDGYTF.

This clonotype was seen only a few times. The V call is TRBV20-1, the J call TRBJ2-7; 7 positions agree with TRBD2. Germline lookup yields CDR1 DFQATT and CDR2 SNEGSKA (reference sequence). V gave up 1 base and J gave up 7 bases; unmatched junction bases: 13. There are 15 residues in the CDR3. Here the CDR3 reads CSARGYRLPRGEQYF. DNA for the CDR3: TGCAGTGCTAGAGGCTACAGGCTCCCGCGGGGGGAGCAGTACTTC.

This clonotype was seen more than once but under ten times. V and J are TRBV7-9 and TRBJ1-4, with D possibly TRBD1 on 5 matching bases. V was clipped by 5 bases and J by 8 bases, with 15 bases between them. From germline, CDR1 is SEHNR and CDR2 FQNEAQ (reference sequence). The CDR3 contains 14 residues. CDR3 protein: CASSVRDAREKLFF. CDR3 coding DNA: TGTGCCAGCAGCGTACGGGACGCTAGGGAAAAACTGTTTTTT.

V usage is TRBV20-1 and J usage is TRBJ1-2; 9 bases agree with TRBD1. The trim removed 6 bases at V and 9 bases at J, leaving 8 bases unmatched. The CDR3 has 12 residues. CDR1 is DFQATT, CDR2 SNEGSKA, per germline (reference sequence). CDR3 amino acids: CSADRQGGSYTF. In nucleotides, the CDR3 is TGCAGTGCGGACAGACAGGGGGGAAGCTACACCTTC.

This clonotype is a singleton in its sample. The chain links TRBV7-9 to TRBJ2-1; D is undetermined. This CDR3 has 13 amino acids. Trimming stripped 4 bases from V and 7 bases from J, with 11 bases between. Germline CDR1 SEHNR, CDR2 FQNEAQ (reference sequence). Here the CDR3 DNA reads TGTGCCAGCAGCTCCCCGATGGAGAATGAGCAGTTCTTC. Translating gives CASSSPMENEQFF.

Details on this clonotype: The DNA is left out, because the CDR3 cannot be placed on it with certainty; the CDR3 is given as TCRdb lists it. The V and J genes are TRBV9 and TRBJ2-7; TRBD1 was called by the table and not checked on the DNA. Ends included, the CDR3 has 15 residues. CDR1 and CDR2 from the germline V gene are SGDLS and YYNGEE. The CDR3 spells CASSVGQGTPYERYF.

In the case of this clonotype: The germline gene is not matched at one end of the junction; a read error may be the cause. The chain uses TRBV19 and TRBJ1-2, with TRBD1 identical over 9 bases. CDR3 size: 15 residues. Germline-derived CDR1 and CDR2 are LNHDA and SQIVND (reference sequence). Here the CDR3 reads CASSEQGAWPYGCTF. CDR3 nucleotides: TGTGCCAGTAGTGAACAGGGGGCCTGGCCTTATGGCTGCACCTTC.

This clonotype was counted only a few times. One end of the junction varies from germline; a read error may be responsible. This rearrangement joins TRBV12-3 or TRBV12-4 to TRBJ2-7; no reliable D call. The length of the CDR3 is 12 residues. The CDR3 DNA follows: TGTGCCAGCAGTTTAGGGTCCTTCGAGCAGTACTTC. It yields the protein CASSLGSFEQYF.

As to this clonotype: The final CDR3 position lacks the conserved phenylalanine or tryptophan, pointing to a likely read error. It is unclear where the CDR3 begins or ends on the DNA, so no DNA is shown, and the CDR3 is as TCRdb lists it. The V gene is TRBV7-6, the J gene TRBJ2-7; TRBD1, the table's D call, lacks a check against the DNA. Inclusive of both ends, the CDR3 amounts to 10 amino acids. The germline gives CDR1 SGHVS, CDR2 FNYEAQ. This CDR3 reads CASSVTPYPG.

The chain's CDR3 is CASSLVGAQKQYF. In DNA, the CDR3 is TGCGCCAGCAGCTTGGTGGGGGCGCAGAAGCAGTACTTC. The J gene is TRBJ2-7, the V gene TRBV5-1; D perhaps matches TRBD1 (6 bases). CDR1 SGHRS and CDR2 YFSETQ come from the germline V gene. This CDR3 contains 13 residues. Between the trimmed V and J ends, which lost 0 bases and 8 bases, there was a span of 12 bases.

Points on this clonotype: This is likely a read error, given that the CDR3 carries no conserved phenylalanine or tryptophan at its end. The rearrangement joins TRBV7-6 to TRBJ1-1; a possible D gene is TRBD1 (5 bases). Per germline, CDR1 SGHVS and CDR2 FNYEAQ. The ends were cut back, 1 base at V and 3 bases at J, with 18 bases in the middle. CDR3 length: 17 residues. CDR3 region: CASSLVPGRGMDTEAFS. CDR3 nucleotide sequence: TGTGCCAGCAGCTTAGTCCCGGGGAGGGGAATGGACACTGAAGCTTTCTCT.

This clonotype has more than one count but fewer than ten. The chain employs TRBV10-1 and TRBJ2-1; D is possibly TRBD2 (6 bases). Trimming stripped 2 bases from V and 0 bases from J, with 8 bases between. The germline V gene has CDR1 WNHNN and CDR2 SYGVQD (reference sequence). The CDR3 runs 15 residues. CDR3 coding DNA: TGCGCCAGCAGTGAGGGCGGGAACTCCTACAATGAGCAGTTCTTC. Amino acids: CASSEGGNSYNEQFF.

The rearrangement links TRBV20-1 to TRBJ2-7; TRBD2 agrees at 9 bases. There are 15 residues in the CDR3. The germline V gene has CDR1 DFQATT and CDR2 SNEGSKA (reference sequence). The ends lost 3 bases at V and 2 bases at J; junction bases unmatched: 8. CDR3 amino acids: CSASSAGGRAYEQYF. The CDR3 nucleotides are TGCAGTGCTAGCTCAGCGGGAGGTAGAGCCTACGAGCAGTACTTC.

The V gene is TRBV29-1, the J gene TRBJ2-5; possibly TRBD2 for D (5 bases). The germline V gene encodes CDR1 SQVTM and CDR2 ANQGSEA. The CDR3 covers 11 residues. Trimming stripped 8 bases from V and 5 bases from J, with 12 bases between. The CDR3 protein is CSLEVAETQYF. The CDR3 DNA sequence: TGCAGCCTAGAAGTAGCGGAGACCCAGTACTTC.

The rearrangement uses TRBV11-2 and TRBJ1-6; 9 bases are a match to TRBD1. The V gene end was trimmed by 5 bases and the J gene end by 6 bases; junction bases not matched to a gene: 5. The germline gives CDR1 SGHAT, CDR2 FQNNGV. CDR3 length: 15 residues. The CDR3 loop reads CASSQGTGPNSPLHF. Here the CDR3 DNA reads TGTGCCAGCAGCCAAGGGACAGGGCCTAATTCACCCCTCCACTTT.

The chain combines TRBV15 with TRBJ2-5, with no clear D. V was pared by 0 bases and J by 3 bases, with 8 bases between. The CDR3 loop spans 14 amino acids. Per germline, CDR1 LNHNV and CDR2 YYDKDF (reference sequence). CDR3 sequence reads: CATSRDRAEETQYF. As DNA, the CDR3 is TGTGCCACCAGCAGAGATAGGGCAGAAGAGACCCAGTACTTC.

This chain joins TRBV7-9 and TRBJ2-7; D tentatively fits TRBD1 or TRBD2 (5 bases each). With 5 bases removed from V and 2 bases from J, the gap between germline ends came to 13 bases. The CDR3 is made up of 14 amino acids. CDR1 and CDR2 from the germline V gene are SEHNR and FQNEAQ (reference sequence). The CDR3 loop reads CASSRPGTPYEQYF. CDR3 in DNA: TGTGCCAGCAGCCGCCCCGGGACCCCCTACGAGCAGTACTTC.

The chain links TRBV25-1 to TRBJ2-1; D is undetermined. Trimming cost V 3 bases and J 5 bases, with 8 bases left between them. The CDR3 has 13 residues. In germline, CDR1 is MGHDK, CDR2 SYGVNS. The CDR3 loop reads CASSDRLNNEQFF. DNA for the CDR3: TGTGCCAGCAGTGATCGGCTGAACAATGAGCAGTTCTTC. Filled out from reference TRBV25-1 and TRBJ2-1, the complete variable domain reads EADIYQTPRYLVIGTGKKITLECSQTMGHDKMYWYQQDPGMELHLIHYSYGVNSTEKGDLSSESTVSRIRTEHFPLTLESARPSHTSQYLCASSDRLNNEQFFGPGTRLTVL.

In this sample, this clonotype turned up a few times. The CDR3 region is CATSVGGDGGSEQYF. Written as DNA, the CDR3 is TGTGCCACCAGTGTGGGGGGGGACGGCGGGAGCGAGCAGTACTTC. The chain recombines TRBV24-1 with TRBJ2-7; 7 bases map to TRBD2. The germline V gene encodes CDR1 KGHDR and CDR2 SFDVKD. J was trimmed by 6 bases and V by 5 bases; bases with no gene match: 12. This CDR3 is built from 15 residues.

DNA for the CDR3: TGTGCCAGTAGGGTTTGGGAGACCCAGTACTTC. This gives the protein CASRVWETQYF. This sequence joins TRBV6-2 or TRBV6-3 and TRBJ2-5; D call uncertain. CDR1 and CDR2 (germline): MNHEY, SVGEGT. The CDR3 is made up of 11 amino acids. V was cut by 9 bases and J by 5 bases, with 10 bases left in between.

V and J are TRBV2 and TRBJ2-3, with TRBD2 matching over 10 bases. The CDR3 loop spans 13 amino acids. The germline CDR1 and CDR2 sequences are SNHLY and FYNNEI. The J segment lost 10 bases and the V segment lost 8 bases, leaving 9 bases of the junction unmatched. As DNA, the CDR3 is TGTGCCAGCGTGCAGCGGGAGGGCCTACCGCAGTATTTT. This sequence encodes CASVQREGLPQYF.